Reported below is one T cell receptor beta chain. The target of this receptor is not known. There are no base qualities to consult, and no much larger clone falls within one base. Enrolling through a virtual design, the prospective study's participants ranged in age from roughly 18 to 100 years and lived across about two dozen United States geographic areas. To assign participants to cohorts, the prospective study relied on clinical history that participants themselves reported in a screening survey and a study questionnaire. Exposed participants were defined as having been in contact with someone with a PCR-confirmed or clinician-diagnosed COVID-19 case within 2 weeks of study entry. In the prospective study, mobile phlebotomists collected whole blood, serum and a nasopharyngeal or oropharyngeal swab from each participant. Prospective study participants could optionally give additional blood draws and questionnaires over an approximately two-month period. Before DNA extraction, blood samples from the prospective study were shipped at room temperature or frozen.

The immunoSEQ Assay, a bias-controlled multiplex PCR, was used to amplify TCRbeta CDR3 regions from genomic DNA. The source study handled its data this way. The number of nucleated cells in each sample was estimated by amplification of reference gene primers within the assay. Sequence reads were collapsed and filtered to measure the absolute abundance of every unique TCRbeta CDR3 rearrangement. For each sample, productive Simpson clonality was calculated as the square root of Simpson's diversity index across productive rearrangements. In TCRdb, the immuneACCESS table is reduced to in-frame sequences with V and J assigned. These tables do not hold every clone; where another copy was compared, an unresolved V gene accounts for under half, and the others remain unexplained. That table is the source of V, J and clone size, and D and trimming were worked out from the DNA. In all, the sample holds 270,000 or so clones, and around 93% of those were seen once. Approximately 2.9% of the sample lies in the top ten.

The sample comes from a study of blood T cell repertoires in COVID-19 (dated by TCRdb to the early 2020s). For the wider study: Samples covering the acute and convalescent phases of COVID-19 were provided by collaborators in the United States, Italy and Spain. Where HLA class I and class II types were available, the types were taken from metadata supplied by the sample provider, not from assay-based typing. The repertoires were released in a freely available public database intended as a resource for research on the immune response to SARS-CoV-2. The material from the prospective study consisted of cDNA or gDNA derived from T cells, B-cell-depleted T cells, or PBMCs. The dataset comprised deeply sampled blood TCRbeta repertoires from subjects exposed to, actively infected with, or recovered from COVID-19. A de-identified subject ID, COVID-19 status, age in years and sex were almost always included in the sample metadata. Samples were obtained from the ongoing ImmuneRACE study (first 160 participants) and from some 1,200 subjects provided by 6 global collaborators.

The investigation overall reported the following: The amount of clinical and demographic metadata varied by source and participant and was provided uncurated.

The CDR3 runs 17 amino acids, cysteine and phenylalanine included. CDR3 DNA is the only sequence kept; it has 51 bases, read in frame from the first base. The germline V end is reduced by 2 bases and the J end by 0 bases; junction bases left unmatched: 9. The germline V gene specifies MDHEN as CDR1 and SYDVKM as CDR2. This clonotype originated in a man aged 35-49 years who had been exposed to COVID-19. This chain is built from TRBV28 and TRBJ2-5; 7 junctional bases match TRBD2. The sample was PBMCs or T cells enriched from blood (not recorded which). The encoded CDR3 is CASSLSRAGNYQETQYF. At the DNA level, the sequence is TGTGCCAGCAGTTTAAGCCGAGCGGGGAACTACCAAGAGACCCAGTACTTC.